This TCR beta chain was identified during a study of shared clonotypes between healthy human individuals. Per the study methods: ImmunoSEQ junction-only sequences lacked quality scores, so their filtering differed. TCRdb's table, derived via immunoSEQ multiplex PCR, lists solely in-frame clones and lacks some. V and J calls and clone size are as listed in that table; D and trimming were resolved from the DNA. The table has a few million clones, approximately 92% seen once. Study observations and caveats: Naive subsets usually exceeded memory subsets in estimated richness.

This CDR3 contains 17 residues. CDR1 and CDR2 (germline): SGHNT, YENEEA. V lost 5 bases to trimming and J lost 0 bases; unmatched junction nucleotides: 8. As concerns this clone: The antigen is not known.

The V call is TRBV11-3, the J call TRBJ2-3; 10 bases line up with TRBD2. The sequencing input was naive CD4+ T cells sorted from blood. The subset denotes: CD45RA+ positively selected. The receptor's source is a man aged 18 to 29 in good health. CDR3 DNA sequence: TGTGCCAGCAGCAAACGTAGCGGGGGGACTAGCACAGATACGCAGTATTTT. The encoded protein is CASSKRSGGTSTDTQYF.